Described below is a single TCR beta chain sequence and its context. Antigen unknown. The data were taken from a study of graft-versus-host responses after intestinal transplantation. Study information: Every recipient had anti-thymocyte globulin induction and around 3 years of tacrolimus plus steroids.

Study-level results: Early after transplant, HvG declines were associated with peak levels of circulating GvH clones.

Only in-frame clones appear in the TCRdb table, and some are missing; sequencing was by immunoSEQ multiplex PCR. The data hold about 93,000 clones, with around 83% observed a single time. The CDR3 consists of 16 residues. CDR1 is SGHRS and CDR2 is YFSETQ in the germline V gene. V was pared by 0 bases and J by 0 bases, with 9 bases between. The genes are TRBV5-1 and TRBJ2-2, with D unresolved. The receptor was derived from a human donor who received an intestinal transplant. Source: unstimulated CD4+ T cells sorted from spleen or lymph node cells, taken before intestinal transplant. CDR3 sequence reads: CASSLATRSNTGELFF. In DNA form, the CDR3 reads TGCGCCAGCAGCTTGGCGACAAGATCGAACACCGGGGAGCTGTTTTTT.